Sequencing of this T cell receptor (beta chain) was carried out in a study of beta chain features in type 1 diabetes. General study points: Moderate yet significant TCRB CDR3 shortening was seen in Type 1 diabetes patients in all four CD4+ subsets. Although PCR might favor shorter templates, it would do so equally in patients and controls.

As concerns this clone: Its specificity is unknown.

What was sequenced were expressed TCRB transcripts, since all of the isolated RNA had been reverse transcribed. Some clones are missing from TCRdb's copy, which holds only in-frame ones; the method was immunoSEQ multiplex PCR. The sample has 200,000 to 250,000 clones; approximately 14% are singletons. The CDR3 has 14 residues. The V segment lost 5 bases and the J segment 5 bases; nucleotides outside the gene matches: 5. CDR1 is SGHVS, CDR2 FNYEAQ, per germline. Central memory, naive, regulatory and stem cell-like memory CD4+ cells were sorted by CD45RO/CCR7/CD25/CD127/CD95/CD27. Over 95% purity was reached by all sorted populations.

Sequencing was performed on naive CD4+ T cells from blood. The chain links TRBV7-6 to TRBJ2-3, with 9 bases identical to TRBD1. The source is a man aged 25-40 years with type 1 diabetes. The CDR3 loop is CASSPGQGIDTQYF. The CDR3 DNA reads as TGTGCCAGCAGCCCCGGACAGGGGATAGATACGCAGTATTTT.